A selection of T cell receptor beta chains follows, all from one sample in a study of Ad26.COV2.S vaccination and SARS-CoV-2 variants. Assay: immunoSEQ multiplex PCR; the TCRdb copy retains only in-frame clones and omits some. The sample includes around 300,000 clones, approximately 90% of them seen just once. Sequenced material: peripheral blood, taken in a trial of Ad26.COV2.S vaccine versus placebo. Receptors were obtained from a person between 18 and 65 years old who received the Ad26.COV2.S COVID-19 vaccine or a placebo. CDR3s include the opening cysteine and the closing phenylalanine or tryptophan. Fields, in order: D gene, J gene, clone size, V gene, CDR3 protein, CDR3 DNA. The D gene is left open where the match is weak. Clone size appears in some rows only: once, few, many, or a class for an expanded clone.

. TRBJ1-5 . TRBV2 CASSEGLWSDQPQHF TGTGCCAGCAGTGAAGGGTTATGGTCGGATCAGCCCCAGCATTTT
TRBD1 TRBJ1-5 . TRBV30 CAWSEQGDQPQHF TGTGCCTGGAGTGAACAGGGGGATCAGCCCCAGCATTTT
. TRBJ1-1 . TRBV28 CASSSFGTGTEAFF TGTGCCAGCAGTTCCTTTGGCACGGGCACTGAAGCTTTCTTT
TRBD1 TRBJ2-1 . TRBV7-3 CASSLLDRENEQFF TGTGCCAGCAGCCTCCTGGACAGGGAGAATGAGCAGTTCTTC
. TRBJ1-3 . TRBV7-9 CASSLAPDVSGNTIYF TGTGCCAGCAGCTTAGCCCCGGATGTCTCTGGAAACACCATATATTTT
TRBD1 TRBJ1-2 . TRBV28 CASRRQGVYGYTF TGTGCCAGCAGAAGACAGGGAGTCTATGGCTACACCTTC
. TRBJ2-6 once TRBV15 CATSRGSGANVLTF TGTGCCACCAGCAGAGGCTCTGGGGCCAACGTCCTGACTTTC
. TRBJ2-7 . TRBV3-1/TRBV3-2 CASSQGEQYF TGTGCCAGCAGCCAAGGAGAGCAGTACTTC
TRBD2 TRBJ2-1 . TRBV27 CASNRLAGGPGEQFF TGTGCCAGCAACCGACTAGCGGGGGGGCCCGGTGAGCAGTTCTTC
TRBD1 TRBJ2-2 . TRBV5-1 CASSADRAGAGELFF TGCGCCAGCAGCGCAGACAGGGCTGGGGCCGGGGAGCTGTTTTTT
. TRBJ2-2 . TRBV7-5 CARSSPPDTSNTGELFF TGTGCCAGAAGCTCACCCCCGGACACATCGAACACCGGGGAGCTGTTTTTT
. TRBJ2-2 . TRBV19 CASNQGRLLFF TGTGCCAGTAATCAGGGCCGCCTGCTGTTTTTT
. TRBJ1-1 . TRBV27 CASSLSPSMNTEAFF TGTGCCAGCAGTTTATCGCCCAGTATGAACACTGAAGCTTTCTTT
. TRBJ1-6 . TRBV7-9 CASSSELGNSPLHF TGTGCCAGCAGTTCTGAGCTGGGGAATTCACCCCTCCACTTT
. TRBJ1-2 . TRBV12-3/TRBV12-4 CASSPRGFF TGTGCCAGCAGTCCCCGGGGGTTCTTC
. TRBJ1-5 . TRBV6-2/TRBV6-3 CASSFGNQPQHF TGTGCCAGCAGTTTCGGCAATCAGCCCCAGCATTTT
. TRBJ1-6 . TRBV6-4 CASTRGPGSPLHF TGTGCCAGCACCCGTGGTCCGGGTTCACCCCTCCACTTT
TRBD1 TRBJ1-4 . TRBV15 CATSSNLGRGQNEKLFF TGTGCCACCAGCAGTAACCTAGGGAGGGGACAGAATGAAAAACTGTTTTTT
. TRBJ2-3 once TRBV6-2/TRBV6-3 CASSFQGSPDTQYF TGTGCCAGCAGTTTTCAGGGTTCCCCAGATACGCAGTATTTT
. TRBJ2-3 . TRBV6-2/TRBV6-3 CASSLAPDTQYF TGTGCCAGCAGTCTAGCCCCAGATACGCAGTATTTT
TRBD2 TRBJ2-1 . TRBV5-6 CASSPTGLAGGYWQGEQFF TGTGCCAGCAGCCCGACTGGGCTAGCGGGGGGGTATTGGCAGGGTGAGCAGTTCTTC